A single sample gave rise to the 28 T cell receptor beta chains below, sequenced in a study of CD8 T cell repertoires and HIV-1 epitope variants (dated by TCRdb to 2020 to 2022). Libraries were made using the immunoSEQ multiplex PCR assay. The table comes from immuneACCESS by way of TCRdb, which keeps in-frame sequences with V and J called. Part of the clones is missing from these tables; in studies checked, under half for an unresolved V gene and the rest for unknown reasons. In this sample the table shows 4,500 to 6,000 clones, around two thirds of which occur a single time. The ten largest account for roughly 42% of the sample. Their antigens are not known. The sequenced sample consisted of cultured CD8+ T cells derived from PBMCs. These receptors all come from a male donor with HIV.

The chain's CDR3 is CSVGERVPGTGELFF. As DNA, the CDR3 is TGCAGCGTCGGAGAACGGGTTCCCGGCACCGGGGAGCTGTTTTTT. This rearrangement joins TRBV29-1 to TRBJ2-2, with D uncertain. V lost 6 bases, J lost 4 bases, and 18 bases lay in between. The CDR3 totals 15 residues. The V gene's germline CDR1 is SQVTM and CDR2 ANQGSEA.

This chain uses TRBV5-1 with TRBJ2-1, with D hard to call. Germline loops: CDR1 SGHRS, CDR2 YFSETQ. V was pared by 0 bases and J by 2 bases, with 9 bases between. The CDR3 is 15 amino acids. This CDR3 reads CASSLEGETYNEQFF. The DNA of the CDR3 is TGCGCCAGCAGCTTGGAAGGAGAGACCTACAATGAGCAGTTCTTC.

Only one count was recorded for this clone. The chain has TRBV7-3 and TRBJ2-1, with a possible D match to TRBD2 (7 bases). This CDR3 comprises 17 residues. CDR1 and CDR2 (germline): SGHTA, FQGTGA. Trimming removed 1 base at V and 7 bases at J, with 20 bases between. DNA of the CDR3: TGTGCCAGCAGCTTAAATCCGGGCGGGGGCCGAGAGAATGAGCAGTTCTTC. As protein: CASSLNPGGGRENEQFF.

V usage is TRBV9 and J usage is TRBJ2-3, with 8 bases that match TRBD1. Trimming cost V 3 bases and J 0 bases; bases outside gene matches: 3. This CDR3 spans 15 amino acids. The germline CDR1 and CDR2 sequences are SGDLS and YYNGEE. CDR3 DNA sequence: TGTGCCAGCAGCGAATGGACAGGGAGCACAGATACGCAGTATTTT. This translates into CASSEWTGSTDTQYF. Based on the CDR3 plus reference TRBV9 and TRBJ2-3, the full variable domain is DSGVTQTPKHLITATGQRVTLRCSPRSGDLSVYWYQQSLDQGLQFLIQYYNGEERAKGNILERFSAQQFPDLHSELNLSSLELGDSALYFCASSEWTGSTDTQYFGPGTRLTVL.

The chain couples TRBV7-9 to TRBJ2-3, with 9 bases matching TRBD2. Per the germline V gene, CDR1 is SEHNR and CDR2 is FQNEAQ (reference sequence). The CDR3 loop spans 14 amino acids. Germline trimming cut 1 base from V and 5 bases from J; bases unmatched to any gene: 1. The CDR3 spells CASSLGAGGDTQYF. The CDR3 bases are TGTGCCAGCAGCTTAGGAGCGGGGGGAGATACGCAGTATTTT.

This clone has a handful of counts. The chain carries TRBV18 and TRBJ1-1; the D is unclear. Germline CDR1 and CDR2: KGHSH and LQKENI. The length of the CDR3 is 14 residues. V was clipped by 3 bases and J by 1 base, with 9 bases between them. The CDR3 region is CASSPLQQNTEAFF. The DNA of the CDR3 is TGTGCCAGCTCACCGTTACAGCAGAACACTGAAGCTTTCTTT.

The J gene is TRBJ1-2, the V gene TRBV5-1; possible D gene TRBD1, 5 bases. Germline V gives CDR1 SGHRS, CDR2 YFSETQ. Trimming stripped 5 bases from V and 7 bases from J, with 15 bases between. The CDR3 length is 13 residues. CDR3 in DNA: TGCGCCAGCAGGGAGGAGGGGTCGTTTGGCTACACCTTC. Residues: CASREEGSFGYTF.

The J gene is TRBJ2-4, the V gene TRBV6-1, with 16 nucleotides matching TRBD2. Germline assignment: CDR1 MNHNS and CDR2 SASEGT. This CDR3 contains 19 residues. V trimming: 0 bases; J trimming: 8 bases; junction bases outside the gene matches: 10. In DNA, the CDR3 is TGTGCCAGCAGTGAAGCTACCCTCGGGACTAGCGGGAGGGCCTACATTCAGTACTTC. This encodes CASSEATLGTSGRAYIQYF.

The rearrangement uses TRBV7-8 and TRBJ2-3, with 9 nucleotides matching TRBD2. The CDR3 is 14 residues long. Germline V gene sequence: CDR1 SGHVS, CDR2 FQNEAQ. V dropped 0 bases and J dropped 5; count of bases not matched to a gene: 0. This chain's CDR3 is CASSLATSGDTQYF. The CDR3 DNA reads TGTGCCAGCAGCTTAGCGACTAGCGGAGATACGCAGTATTTT.

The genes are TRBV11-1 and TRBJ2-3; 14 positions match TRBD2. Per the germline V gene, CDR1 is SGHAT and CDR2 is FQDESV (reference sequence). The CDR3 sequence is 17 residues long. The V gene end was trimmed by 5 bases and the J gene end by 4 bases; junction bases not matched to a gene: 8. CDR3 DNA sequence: TGTGCCAGCAGCCCGACTAGCGGGGGGGCCTCGGCAGATACGCAGTATTTT. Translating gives CASSPTSGGASADTQYF.

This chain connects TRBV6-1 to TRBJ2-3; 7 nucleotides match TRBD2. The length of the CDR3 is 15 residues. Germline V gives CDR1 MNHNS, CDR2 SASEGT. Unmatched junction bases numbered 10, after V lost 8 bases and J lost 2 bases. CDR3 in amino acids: CASPSGEAYTDTQYF. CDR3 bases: TGTGCCAGCCCGAGCGGGGAGGCCTACACAGATACGCAGTATTTT.

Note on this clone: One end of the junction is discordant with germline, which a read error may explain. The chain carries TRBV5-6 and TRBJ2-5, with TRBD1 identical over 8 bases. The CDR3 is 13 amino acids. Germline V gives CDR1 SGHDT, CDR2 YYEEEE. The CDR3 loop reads CASSLDREETQYF. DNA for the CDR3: TGTGCCAGCAGTTTGGACAGGGAAGAGACCCAGTACTTC.

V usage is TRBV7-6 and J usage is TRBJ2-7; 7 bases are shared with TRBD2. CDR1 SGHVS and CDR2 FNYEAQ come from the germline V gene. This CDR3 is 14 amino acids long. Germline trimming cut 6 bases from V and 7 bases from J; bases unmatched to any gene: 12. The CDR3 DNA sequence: TGTGCCAGCAGGTCCGGACTAGGCATCGGGGAGCAGTACTTC. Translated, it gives CASRSGLGIGEQYF.

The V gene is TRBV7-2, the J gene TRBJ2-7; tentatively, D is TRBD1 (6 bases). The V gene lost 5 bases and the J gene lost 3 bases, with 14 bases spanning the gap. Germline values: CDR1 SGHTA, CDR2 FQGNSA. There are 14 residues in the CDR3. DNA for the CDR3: TGTGCCAGCAGCCTTTTTGGACAGTTCTACGAGCAGTACTTC. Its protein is CASSLFGQFYEQYF.

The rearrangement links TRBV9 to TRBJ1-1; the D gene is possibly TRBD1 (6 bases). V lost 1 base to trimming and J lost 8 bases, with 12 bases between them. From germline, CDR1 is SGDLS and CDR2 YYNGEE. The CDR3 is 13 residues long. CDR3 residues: CASSVSYQGEAFF. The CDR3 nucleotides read TGTGCCAGCAGCGTATCCTACCAGGGGGAAGCTTTCTTT.

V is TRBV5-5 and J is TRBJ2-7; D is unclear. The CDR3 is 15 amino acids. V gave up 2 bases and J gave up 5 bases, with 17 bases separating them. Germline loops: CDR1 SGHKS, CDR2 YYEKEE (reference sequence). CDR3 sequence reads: CASSFEERPGDEQYF. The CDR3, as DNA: TGTGCCAGCAGCTTCGAAGAGCGCCCAGGCGACGAGCAGTACTTC.

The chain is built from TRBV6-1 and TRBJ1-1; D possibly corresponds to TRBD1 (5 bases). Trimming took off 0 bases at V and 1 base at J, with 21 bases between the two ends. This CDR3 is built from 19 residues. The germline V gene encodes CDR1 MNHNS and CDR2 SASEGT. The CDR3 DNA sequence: TGTGCCAGCAGTGAAGCATTTAAGAACAGGATAGTTTCGAACACTGAAGCTTTCTTT. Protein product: CASSEAFKNRIVSNTEAFF.

The CDR3 here is CASSLNINYGYTF. The DNA of the CDR3 is TGCGCCAGCAGCTTGAACATAAACTATGGCTACACCTTC. J is TRBJ1-2 and V is TRBV5-1, with D hard to call. CDR3 length: 13 amino acids. Germline-derived CDR1 and CDR2 are SGHRS and YFSETQ. Trimming shortened V by 1 base and J by 2 bases, and 6 bases separated the two germline ends.

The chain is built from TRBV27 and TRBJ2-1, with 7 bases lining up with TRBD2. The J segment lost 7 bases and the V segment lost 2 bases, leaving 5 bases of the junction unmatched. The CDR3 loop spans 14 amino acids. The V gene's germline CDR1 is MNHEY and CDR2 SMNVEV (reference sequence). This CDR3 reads CASSLAGEYNEQFF. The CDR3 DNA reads TGTGCCAGCAGTTTAGCGGGAGAATATAATGAGCAGTTCTTC.

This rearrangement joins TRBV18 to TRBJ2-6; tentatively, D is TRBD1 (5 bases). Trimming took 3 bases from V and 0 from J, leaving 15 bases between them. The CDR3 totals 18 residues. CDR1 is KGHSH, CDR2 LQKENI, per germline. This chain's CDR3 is CASSPPYQGGSGANVLTF. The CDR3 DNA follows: TGTGCCAGCTCACCCCCGTATCAGGGTGGCTCTGGGGCCAACGTCCTGACTTTC.

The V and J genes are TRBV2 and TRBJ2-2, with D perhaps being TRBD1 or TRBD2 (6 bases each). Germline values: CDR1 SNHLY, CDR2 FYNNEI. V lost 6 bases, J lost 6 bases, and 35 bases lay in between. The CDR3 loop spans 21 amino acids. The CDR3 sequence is CASRRQGLGSEGRRLAGELFF. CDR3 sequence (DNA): TGTGCCAGCAGGCGGCAGGGGCTTGGGTCGGAGGGACGGAGGTTGGCCGGGGAGCTGTTTTTT.

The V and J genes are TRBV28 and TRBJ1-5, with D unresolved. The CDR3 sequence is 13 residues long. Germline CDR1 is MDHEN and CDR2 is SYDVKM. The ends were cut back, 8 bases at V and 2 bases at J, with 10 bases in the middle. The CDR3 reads CASAYGRNQPQHF. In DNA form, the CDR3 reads TGTGCCAGCGCGTACGGACGCAATCAGCCCCAGCATTTT.

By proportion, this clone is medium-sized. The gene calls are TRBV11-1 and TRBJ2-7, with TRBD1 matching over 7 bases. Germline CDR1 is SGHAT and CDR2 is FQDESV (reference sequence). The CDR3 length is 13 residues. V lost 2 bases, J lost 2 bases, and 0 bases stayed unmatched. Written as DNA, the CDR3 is TGTGCCAGCAGCTTACAGGGGGCCTACGAGCAGTACTTC. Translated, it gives CASSLQGAYEQYF.

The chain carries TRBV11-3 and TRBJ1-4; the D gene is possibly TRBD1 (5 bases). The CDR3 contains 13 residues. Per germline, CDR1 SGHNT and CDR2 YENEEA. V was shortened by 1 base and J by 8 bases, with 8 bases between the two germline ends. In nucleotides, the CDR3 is TGTGCCAGCAGCTTAGCCGGGACGGAAAAACTGTTTTTT. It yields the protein CASSLAGTEKLFF. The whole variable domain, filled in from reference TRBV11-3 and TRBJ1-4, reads EAGVVQSPRYKIIEKKQPVAFWCNPISGHNTLYWYLQNLGQGPELLIRYENEEAVDDSQLPKDRFSAERLKGVDSTLKIQPAELGDSAVYLCASSLAGTEKLFFGSGTQLSVL.

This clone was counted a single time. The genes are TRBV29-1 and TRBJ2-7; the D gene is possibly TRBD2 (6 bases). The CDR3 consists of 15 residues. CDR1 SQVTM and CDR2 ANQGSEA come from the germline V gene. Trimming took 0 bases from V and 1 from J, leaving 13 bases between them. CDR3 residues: CSVEDASGGSYEQYF. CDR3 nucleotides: TGCAGCGTTGAAGATGCGTCCGGAGGGTCCTACGAGCAGTACTTC.

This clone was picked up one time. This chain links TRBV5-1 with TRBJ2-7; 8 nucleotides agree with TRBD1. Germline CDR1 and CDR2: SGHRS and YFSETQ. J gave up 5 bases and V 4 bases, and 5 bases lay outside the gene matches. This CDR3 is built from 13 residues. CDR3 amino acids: CASSRGTGNEQYF. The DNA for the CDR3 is TGCGCCAGCAGCAGAGGGACAGGAAACGAGCAGTACTTC.

The CDR3 nucleotides are TGTGCCAGCACCGACTCAGGGGGTGCCACTGAAGCTTTCTTT. Amino acid sequence: CASTDSGGATEAFF. V is TRBV6-5 and J is TRBJ1-1; TRBD1 matches 7 bases. CDR1 is MNHEY, CDR2 SVGAGI, per germline. Unmatched junction bases numbered 9, after V lost 7 bases and J lost 4 bases. The CDR3 length is 14 residues.

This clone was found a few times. CDR3 DNA sequence: TGTGCCAGCAGCTTGGTAGCTTATAGCAATCAGCCCCAGCATTTT. This translates into CASSLVAYSNQPQHF. This rearrangement joins TRBV5-5 to TRBJ1-5; no clear D gene. The V and J ends lost 0 bases and 0 bases respectively, with 7 bases between them. This CDR3 comprises 15 residues. CDR1 is SGHKS and CDR2 is YYEKEE in the germline V gene (reference sequence). Supplemented by reference TRBV5-5 and TRBJ1-5, the full variable domain reads DAGVTQSPTHLIKTRGQQVTLRCSPISGHKSVSWYQQVLGQGPQFIFQYYEKEERGRGNFPDRFSARQFPNYSSELNVNALLLGDSALYLCASSLVAYSNQPQHFGDGTRLSIL.